The T cell receptor beta chain described here comes from a study of blood T cells in healthy people across ages. The CDR3 sequence is 17 residues long. Trimming cost V 3 bases and J 1 base; bases outside gene matches: 9. CDR1 is SGHKS and CDR2 is YYEKEE in the germline V gene (reference sequence). This clonotype showed up many times. Primers used in a second PCR of about 7 to 12 cycles were a sample-barcoded 5' primer and a J-beta primer mix. Each CDR3 protein is one row after TCRdb ran MiXCR on the 5' RACE reads. The profile covers around 1.7 million distinct CDR3 sequences, with 25% to 30% appearing a single time and 7.7% taken by the ten largest.

The receptor comes from a woman in her 30s in good health. Sequencing was performed on blood. This chain uses TRBV5-5 with TRBJ2-5, with 10 nucleotides matching TRBD1. CDR3 nucleotide sequence: TGTGCCAGCAGCTACGTGGGGGGACAGGGGCCCCAAGAGACCCAGTACTTC. Its protein product is CASSYVGGQGPQETQYF.